The present T cell receptor beta chain was sequenced within a study of regulatory T cells in long-lasting Graves disease. Trimming at V came to 3 bases and at J to 2 bases, leaving 9 bases not matched to a gene. The V gene's germline CDR1 is MGHRA and CDR2 YSYEKL. CDR3 length: 16 amino acids. Arm-PCR of CDR3 regions with iRepertoire HTBI primers generated TCR beta libraries. In TCRdb, the multiplex PCR reads were re-called with MiXCR into one record per CDR3 protein. The table includes roughly 450,000 distinct CDR3 sequences, less than 25% detected once. The time point denotes: persistent/refractory GD, antithyroid drugs over 5 years with positive TRAb. RNA isolated from PBMCs was used to make the TCR library.

The receptor was isolated from a female donor with Graves disease. The rearrangement joins TRBV4-1 to TRBJ2-7; 8 positions match TRBD1. The source material was peripheral blood mononuclear cells (PBMCs), sampled when the disease was refractory, from a patient treated with antithyroid drugs. CDR3 sequence reads: CASSQPTGARPYEQYF. DNA of the CDR3: TGCGCCAGCAGCCAGCCGACAGGGGCGAGGCCCTACGAGCAGTACTTC.